The TCR beta chain under discussion was sequenced for a study of T-cell reconstitution after alpha-beta-depleted transplantation in children. Overall study findings and caveats: Among T cells one year after transplant, newly produced cells accounted for most counts and diversity. Expanded graft clones numbering several hundred reportedly gave rise to alpha-beta T cells about two months after transplant. Some patients' high day-60 TCRbeta diversity was traced to surviving recipient T cells and thymic progenitors.

Preparation of the TCRbeta library involved a method that used unique molecular identifiers. TCRdb fed the PCR reads into MiXCR, producing one record per CDR3 protein. In the table there are 4,500 to 5,000 distinct CDR3 sequences, around 7.8% of which are singletons. Germline values: CDR1 KGHSH, CDR2 LQKENI. The CDR3 covers 14 residues. Trimming removed 6 bases from V and 4 bases from J; junction bases left unmatched: 5. In this sample, this clonotype turned up many times. Its specificity is unknown. The sequence came from a boy under three years old who had a stem cell transplant for SCID, so the T cells may come from the graft donor. Sequenced here: PBMCs, mostly from graft donor cells, sampled 60 days after TCRalphabeta/CD19-depleted stem cell transplant. The chain is built from TRBV18 and TRBJ1-5, with 8 bases fitting TRBD1. CDR3 DNA sequence: TGTGCCAGCTCGAGGGACAGGCGGAATCAGCCCCAGCATTTT. Amino acid sequence: CASSRDRRNQPQHF.